A selection of T cell receptor beta chains follows, all from one sample in a study of T cells after yellow fever vaccination. TCRdb fed the 5' RACE reads into MiXCR, producing one record per CDR3 protein. Of about 340,000 distinct CDR3 sequences in the sample, around 13% were seen once. Sequences were derived from CD4+ T cells sorted from PBMCs, sampled 15 days after the yellow fever booster vaccination. The receptors derive from a man between 18 and 29 years old who received the YFV17D yellow fever vaccine. Each CDR3 is given with its conserved first and last residue. Each record gives: clone size, V gene, D gene, J gene, CDR3 DNA, CDR3 protein. A D gene is named only where the DNA matches it firmly. Expanded clones are given a class, and other clones once, few, many or no size at all.

abundance: NA
v_gene: TRBV20-1
d_gene: NA
j_gene: TRBJ1-1
CDR3nt: TGCAGTGCTAGAGCCCACAAGGGAAGGGACACTGAAGCTTTCTTT
CDR3aa: CSARAHKGRDTEAFF

abundance: NA
v_gene: TRBV5-4
d_gene: NA
j_gene: TRBJ2-3
CDR3nt: TGTGCCAGCAGCTTGGGGGGACCAGGGTCAGATACGCAGTATTTT
CDR3aa: CASSLGGPGSDTQYF

abundance: NA
v_gene: TRBV20-1
d_gene: NA
j_gene: TRBJ1-2
CDR3nt: TGCAGTGCTAGAGATGCGAGTTTCTATGGCTACACCTTC
CDR3aa: CSARDASFYGYTF

abundance: few
v_gene: TRBV5-6
d_gene: TRBD1
j_gene: TRBJ1-6
CDR3nt: TGTGCCAGCAGCTTGCAGGGGGCGAGTTCACCCCTCCACTTT
CDR3aa: CASSLQGASSPLHF

abundance: NA
v_gene: TRBV2
d_gene: NA
j_gene: TRBJ2-2
CDR3nt: TGTGCCAGCACTGGGCAGGGAATAACCGGGGAGCTGTTTTTT
CDR3aa: CASTGQGITGELFF

abundance: few
v_gene: TRBV4-3
d_gene: TRBD2
j_gene: TRBJ2-1
CDR3nt: TGCGCCAGCTATAAGAGATTAGCGGGGGGATACAATGAGCAGTTCTTC
CDR3aa: CASYKRLAGGYNEQFF

abundance: few
v_gene: TRBV15
d_gene: NA
j_gene: TRBJ2-1
CDR3nt: TGTGCCACCAGCAAGCTCCCAGGGCAGGGCTACAATGAGCAGTTCTTC
CDR3aa: CATSKLPGQGYNEQFF

abundance: NA
v_gene: TRBV30
d_gene: NA
j_gene: TRBJ1-6
CDR3nt: TGTGCCTGGAGTGTAGAGGGAGACGGTTCACCCCTCCACTTT
CDR3aa: CAWSVEGDGSPLHF

abundance: NA
v_gene: TRBV2
d_gene: NA
j_gene: TRBJ1-6
CDR3nt: TGTGCCAGCAGGGATACAGGGCAATATTCACCCCTCCACTTT
CDR3aa: CASRDTGQYSPLHF

abundance: few
v_gene: TRBV4-3
d_gene: TRBD1
j_gene: TRBJ1-1
CDR3nt: TGCGCCAGCAGCCTAGGTCACAGGGGGAACACTGAAGCTTTCTTT
CDR3aa: CASSLGHRGNTEAFF